This entry lists 6 T cell receptor beta chains sequenced from one sample in a study of beta chain features in type 1 diabetes. Every isolated RNA sample was fully reverse transcribed, so sequencing captured expressed TCRB transcripts. Sequencing used immunoSEQ multiplex PCR; TCRdb keeps in-frame clones, though not all of them. The table has hundreds of thousands of clones, roughly 16% seen once. Material: naive CD4+ T cells from blood. All receptors come from a man between 18 and 35 years old in good health.

The chain couples TRBV28 to TRBJ2-3; the D call may be TRBD1 or TRBD2 (5 bases each). The germline CDR1 and CDR2 sequences are MDHEN and SYDVKM. The CDR3 sequence is 14 residues long. V was shortened by 2 bases and J by 4 bases, with 10 bases between the two germline ends. DNA for the CDR3: TGTGCCAGCAGTTTACCAGGGAGAGCAGATACGCAGTATTTT. This gives the protein CASSLPGRADTQYF.

This clone was observed a handful of times. J is TRBJ1-1 and V is TRBV18; the D is unclear. Germline values: CDR1 KGHSH, CDR2 LQKENI. V lost 0 bases to trimming and J lost 7 bases, with 12 bases between them. This CDR3 comprises 14 residues. The CDR3 coding sequence is TGTGCCAGCTCACCACCGGATGGGTCCATTGAAGCTTTCTTT. Encoded protein: CASSPPDGSIEAFF.

The chain has TRBV5-1 and TRBJ1-1; TRBD1 matches at 8 bases. The CDR3 spans 12 residues. The junction had 0 bases not matched to a gene; V was cut back by 0 bases and J by 8 bases. Per the germline V gene, CDR1 is SGHRS and CDR2 is YFSETQ. CDR3 coding DNA: TGCGCCAGCAGCTTGGGACAGGGGGAAGCTTTCTTT. This translates into CASSLGQGEAFF. Looking up the rest from reference TRBV5-1 and TRBJ1-1 gives the full variable domain: KAGVTQTPRYLIKTRGQQVTLSCSPISGHRSVSWYQQTPGQGLQFLFEYFSETQRNKGNFPGRFSGRQFSNSRSEMNVSTLELGDSALYLCASSLGQGEAFFGQGTRLTVV.

The rearrangement joins TRBV28 to TRBJ2-2; no definite D call. This CDR3 contains 11 residues. Trimming took off 6 bases at V and 12 bases at J, with 11 bases between the two ends. The germline V gene encodes CDR1 MDHEN and CDR2 SYDVKM. In DNA form, the CDR3 reads TGTGCCAGCAGAGGACGGCTGCAGCTGTTTTTT. Its translation is CASRGRLQLFF.

This clone came up once. The chain is built from TRBV11-2 and TRBJ2-3; TRBD2 matches at 9 bases. The CDR3 is 15 amino acids. Germline lookup yields CDR1 SGHAT and CDR2 FQNNGV. After removal of 1 base from V and 8 bases from J, the junction contained 7 bases not matched to a gene. CDR3 coding DNA: TGTGCCAGCAGCTTAGTGCTAGCGGGGCCTGGTACGCAGTATTTT. It is translated as CASSLVLAGPGTQYF.

This clone has a handful of counts. The J gene is TRBJ1-5, the V gene TRBV4-2, with D perhaps TRBD1 (6 bases). This CDR3 is 15 amino acids long. CDR1 is LGHNA and CDR2 is YNFKEQ in the germline V gene. V was clipped by 5 bases and J by 7 bases, with 18 bases between them. Written as DNA, the CDR3 is TGTGCCAGCAGCGGGAAGGGGGACGTACGCCAGCCCCAGCATTTT. Translation gives CASSGKGDVRQPQHF.